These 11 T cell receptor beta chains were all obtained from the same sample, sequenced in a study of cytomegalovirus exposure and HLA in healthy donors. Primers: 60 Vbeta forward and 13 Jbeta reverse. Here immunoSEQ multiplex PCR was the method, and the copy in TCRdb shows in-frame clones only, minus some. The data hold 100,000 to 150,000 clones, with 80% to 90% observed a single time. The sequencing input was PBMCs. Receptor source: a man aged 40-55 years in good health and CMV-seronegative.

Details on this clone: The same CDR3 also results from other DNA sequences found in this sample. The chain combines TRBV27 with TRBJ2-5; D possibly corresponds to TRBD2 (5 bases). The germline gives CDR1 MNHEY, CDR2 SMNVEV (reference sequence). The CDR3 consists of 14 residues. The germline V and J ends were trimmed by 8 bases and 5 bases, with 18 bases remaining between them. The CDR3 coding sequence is TGTGCCAGCTCCCGTCTAGGGAGAGGGGAGACCCAGTACTTC. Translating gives CASSRLGRGETQYF.

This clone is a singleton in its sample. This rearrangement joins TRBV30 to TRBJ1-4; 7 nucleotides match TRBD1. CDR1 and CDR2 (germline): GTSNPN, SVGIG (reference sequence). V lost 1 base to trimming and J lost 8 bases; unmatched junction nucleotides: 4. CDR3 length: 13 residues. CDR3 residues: CAWSGNRGEKLFF. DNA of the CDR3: TGTGCCTGGAGTGGAAACAGGGGAGAAAAACTGTTTTTT.

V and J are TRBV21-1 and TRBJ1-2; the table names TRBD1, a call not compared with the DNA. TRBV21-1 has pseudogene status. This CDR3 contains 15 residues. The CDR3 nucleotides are TGTGCCAGCAGCATAACGGGACAGACTAACTATGGCTACACCTTC. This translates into CASSITGQTNYGYTF.

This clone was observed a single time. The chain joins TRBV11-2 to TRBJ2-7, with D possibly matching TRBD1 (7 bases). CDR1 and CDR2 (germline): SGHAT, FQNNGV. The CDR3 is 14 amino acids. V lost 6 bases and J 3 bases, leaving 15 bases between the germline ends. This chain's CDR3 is CASSGAGGNYEQYF. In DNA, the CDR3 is TGTGCCAGCAGTGGGGCAGGGGGGAACTACGAGCAGTACTTC.

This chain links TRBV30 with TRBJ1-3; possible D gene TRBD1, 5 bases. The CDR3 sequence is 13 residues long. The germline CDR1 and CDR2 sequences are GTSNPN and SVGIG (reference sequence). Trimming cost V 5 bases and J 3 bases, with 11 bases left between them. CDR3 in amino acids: CAWGAVFGNTIYF. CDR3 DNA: TGTGCCTGGGGGGCTGTATTTGGAAACACCATATATTTT.

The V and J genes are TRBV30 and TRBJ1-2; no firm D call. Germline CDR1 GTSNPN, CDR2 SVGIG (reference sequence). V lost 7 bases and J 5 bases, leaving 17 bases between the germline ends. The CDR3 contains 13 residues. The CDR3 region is CASPGLGRYGYTF. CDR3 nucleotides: TGTGCCTCCCCGGGGTTGGGGAGGTATGGCTACACCTTC.

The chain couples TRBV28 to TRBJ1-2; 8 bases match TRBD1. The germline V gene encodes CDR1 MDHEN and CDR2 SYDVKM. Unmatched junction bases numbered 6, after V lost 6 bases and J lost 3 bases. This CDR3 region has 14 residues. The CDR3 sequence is CASRPLTGDYGYTF. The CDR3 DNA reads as TGTGCCAGCAGGCCTTTGACAGGGGACTATGGCTACACCTTC.

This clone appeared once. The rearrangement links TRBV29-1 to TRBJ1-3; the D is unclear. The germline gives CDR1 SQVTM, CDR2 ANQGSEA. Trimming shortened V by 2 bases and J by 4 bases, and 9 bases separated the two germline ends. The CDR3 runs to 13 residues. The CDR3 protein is CSVEQVAGNTIYF. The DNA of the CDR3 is TGCAGCGTTGAACAGGTCGCCGGAAACACCATATATTTT.

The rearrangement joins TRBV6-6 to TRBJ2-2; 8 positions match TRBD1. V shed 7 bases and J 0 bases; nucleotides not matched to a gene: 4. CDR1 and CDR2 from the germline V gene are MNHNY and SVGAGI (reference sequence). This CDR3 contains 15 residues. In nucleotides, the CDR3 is TGTGCCAGCATCTCAGGGGGCCCGAACACCGGGGAGCTGTTTTTT. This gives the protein CASISGGPNTGELFF.

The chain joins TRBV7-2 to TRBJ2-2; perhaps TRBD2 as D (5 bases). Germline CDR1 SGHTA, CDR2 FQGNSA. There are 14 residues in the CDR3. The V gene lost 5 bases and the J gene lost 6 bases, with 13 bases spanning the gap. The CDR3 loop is CASSPTRAAGELFF. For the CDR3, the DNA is TGTGCCAGCAGCCCGACGAGGGCCGCCGGGGAGCTGTTTTTT.

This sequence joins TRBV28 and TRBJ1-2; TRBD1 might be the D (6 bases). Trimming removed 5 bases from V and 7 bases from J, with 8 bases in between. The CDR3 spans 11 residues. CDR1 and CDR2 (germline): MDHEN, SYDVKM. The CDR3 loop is CASSGGLGYTF. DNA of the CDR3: TGTGCCAGCAGTGGGGGCCTTGGCTACACCTTC.